This T cell receptor beta chain was sequenced in a study of blood T cell repertoires in COVID-19. About the study: Both acute and convalescent COVID-19 samples were obtained from the United States, Italy and Spain.

Some clones are missing from TCRdb's copy, which holds only in-frame ones; the method was immunoSEQ multiplex PCR. Of 65,000 to 95,000 clones in the sample, roughly 77% are singletons; the top ten hold about 5.7%. The CDR3 is made up of 15 amino acids. From germline, CDR1 is SGHVS and CDR2 FNYEAQ. The V and J ends lost 4 bases and 6 bases, in that order; junction bases with no gene match: 8. Specimen: peripheral blood. This receptor was obtained from a man in his fifties or sixties with active or convalescent COVID-19. The V gene is TRBV7-6, the J gene TRBJ2-3; TRBD2 agrees at 9 bases. CDR3 residues: CASSWGTSPADTQYF. The CDR3 DNA sequence: TGTGCCAGCAGCTGGGGGACTAGCCCTGCGGATACGCAGTATTTT.